Below, one T cell receptor beta chain is given with its context. Its antigen remains unknown. Prepared TCR beta cDNA libraries contained unique molecular identifiers. About 500,000 cDNA molecules came from about 1 to 10 million T cells. TCRdb analysed the PCR reads with MiXCR anew, one entry per CDR3 protein. Of roughly 870,000 distinct CDR3 sequences listed, around 53% are singletons. This sample was taken from a study of post-analysis software for immune sequencing data. Across the whole study: Relapsing-remitting, secondary progressive and progressive-relapsing multiple sclerosis courses were included. Study-wide points: When the samples were clustered directly with F measure, those that had been prepared in the same batch showed strong co-clustering. Multiple sclerosis patients showed significantly lower normalized Chao1 diversity than controls did. Among four or five TRBV segments more frequent in patients than controls were TRBV5-6, TRBV5-1 and TRBV20-1.

Germline V gene data show CDR1 as SQVTM and CDR2 as ANQGSEA. The V and J ends lost 4 bases and 1 base respectively, with 14 bases between them. CDR3 length: 15 residues. This TCR came from a girl aged 5 to 17 with multiple sclerosis. Sequencing was carried out using blood. The chain couples TRBV29-1 to TRBJ2-1; maybe TRBD2 (5 bases). CDR3 sequence reads: CSVGAMKRSYNEQFF. The DNA of the CDR3 is TGCAGCGTTGGGGCTATGAAGCGGTCCTACAATGAGCAGTTCTTC.